This passage covers 30 T cell receptor beta chains from one sample sequenced in a study of CD8 T cells in ankylosing spondylitis. One entry per CDR3 protein, called by TCRdb with MiXCR from the 5' RACE reads. The sample has about 480,000 distinct CDR3 sequences, roughly 17% seen once. Findings of the study overall: Seemingly characteristic of ankylosing spondylitis blood was a TCR beta motif consisting of under ten highly homologous variants.

Their recognized antigens are unknown. The sequenced material came from blood, either unsorted or a sorted T cell fraction (not recorded which). These receptors came from a male donor with ankylosing spondylitis.

The V and J genes are TRBV6-5 and TRBJ1-6; tentatively, D is TRBD1 (6 bases). Deletions cut 0 bases from V and 5 bases from J, with 14 bases between. This CDR3 spans 17 amino acids. Germline V gene sequence: CDR1 MNHEY, CDR2 SVGAGI. CDR3 in DNA: TGTGCCAGCAGTTACTCCCTGCCAGGGGTCAATAATTCACCCCTCCACTTT. Residues: CASSYSLPGVNNSPLHF.

The J gene is TRBJ1-2, the V gene TRBV3-1; no clear D gene. Germline V gene sequence: CDR1 LGHDT, CDR2 YNNKEL (reference sequence). The CDR3 is made up of 15 amino acids. Trimming pared 0 bases from V and 4 bases from J, leaving 12 bases between. The CDR3 sequence is CASSQDRRMFYGYTF. The CDR3 bases are TGTGCCAGCAGCCAAGATAGGAGGATGTTCTATGGCTACACCTTC. The entire variable domain, with the rest obtained from reference TRBV3-1 and TRBJ1-2, is as follows: DTAVSQTPKYLVTQMGNDKSIKCEQNLGHDTMYWYKQDSKKFLKIMFSYNNKELIINETVPNRFSPKSPDKAHLNLHINSLELGDSAVYFCASSQDRRMFYGYTFGSGTRLTVV.

The table lists this clonotype with a count of one. The chain is built from TRBV18 and TRBJ2-7; TRBD1 might be the D (6 bases). Germline assignment: CDR1 KGHSH and CDR2 LQKENI. The CDR3 spans 14 residues. V lost 4 bases and J lost 4, with 14 bases in between. DNA for the CDR3: TGTGCCAGCTCACTGGATACAGGGTGGTACGAGCAGTACTTC. Its protein product is CASSLDTGWYEQYF.

The table lists this clonotype with a few counts. The chain combines TRBV4-1 with TRBJ2-7; the D is unclear. The CDR3 has 15 amino acids. Germline V gene data show CDR1 as MGHRA and CDR2 as YSYEKL. The V and J ends lost 4 bases and 3 bases respectively, with 16 bases between them. CDR3 DNA sequence: TGCGCCAGCAGCCGATCGCACGGCGGCGACTACGAGCAGTACTTC. Translating gives CASSRSHGGDYEQYF.

This chain joins TRBV6-1 and TRBJ2-1; unclear D gene. Looked up from germline, CDR1 is MNHNS and CDR2 is SASEGT. The CDR3 extends over 12 amino acids. Trimming removed 6 bases from V and 8 bases from J, with 11 bases in between. DNA of the CDR3: TGTGCCAGCAGGAGCGTGGTCGATGAGCAGTTCTTC. Protein: CASRSVVDEQFF.

V gene TRBV30 combines with J gene TRBJ2-7, with D perhaps matching TRBD1 (5 bases). Germline V gene data show CDR1 as GTSNPN and CDR2 as SVGIG (reference sequence). The V end was cut by 4 bases, the J end by 8 bases, with 12 bases between. The CDR3 sequence is 11 residues long. The CDR3 DNA is TGTGCCTGGAATGACCAGGGCCAGCAGTACTTC. Its protein product is CAWNDQGQQYF.

The V and J genes are TRBV20-1 and TRBJ2-1; D is unclear. Germline-derived CDR1 and CDR2 are DFQATT and SNEGSKA (reference sequence). V lost 6 bases, J lost 7 bases, and 16 bases lay in between. This CDR3 comprises 13 residues. Here the CDR3 reads CSATWRPANEQFF. For the CDR3, the DNA is TGCAGTGCCACCTGGCGGCCGGCGAATGAGCAGTTCTTC.

V usage is TRBV19 and J usage is TRBJ2-6; no clear D. The V end lost 4 bases, the J end lost 0 bases, and 16 bases lay between the germline ends. The CDR3 is 18 residues long. Germline assignment: CDR1 LNHDA and CDR2 SQIVND (reference sequence). The CDR3 is CASSTPASRPSGANVLTF. The CDR3 region has the DNA TGTGCCAGTAGTACCCCGGCTAGTCGACCCTCTGGGGCCAACGTCCTGACTTTC.

The chain combines TRBV7-9 with TRBJ2-4; TRBD1 matches 12 bases. The V gene end was trimmed by 4 bases and the J gene end by 8 bases; junction bases not matched to a gene: 6. In germline, CDR1 is SEHNR, CDR2 FQNEAQ (reference sequence). The CDR3 is made up of 15 amino acids. Here the CDR3 reads CASSSRDRGRDIQYF. The DNA of the CDR3 is TGTGCCAGCAGCTCCCGGGACAGGGGGCGGGACATTCAGTACTTC.

A few counts support this clonotype. The V gene is TRBV7-2, the J gene TRBJ2-2, with D possibly TRBD2 on 5 matching bases. The CDR3 length is 13 residues. Germline CDR1 and CDR2: SGHTA and FQGNSA. V shed 5 bases and J shed 7 bases, with 11 bases lying between them. Here the CDR3 reads CASSGLEGGELFF. The CDR3 nucleotides are TGTGCCAGCAGCGGACTCGAGGGCGGGGAGCTGTTTTTT.

The chain recombines TRBV6-1 with TRBJ1-1; maybe TRBD1 (5 bases). There are 15 residues in the CDR3. The germline CDR1 and CDR2 sequences are MNHNS and SASEGT. V lost 9 bases, J lost 0 bases, and 17 bases lay in between. CDR3 sequence reads: CASRRGAGLNTEAFF. The CDR3 nucleotides are TGTGCCAGTCGGAGAGGGGCAGGGTTGAACACTGAAGCTTTCTTT.

This clonotype was seen a few times. This chain connects TRBV12-3 or TRBV12-4 to TRBJ2-1; 8 bases are shared with TRBD1. This CDR3 has 16 amino acids. V lost 5 bases and J lost 3; bases outside the gene matches: 9. The CDR3 bases are TGTGCCAGCAGTAGTTCCAGGGGGCAAAGCTACAATGAGCAGTTCTTC. This sequence encodes CASSSSRGQSYNEQFF.

This clonotype appeared a few times. This sequence joins TRBV5-1 and TRBJ1-4; D perhaps matches TRBD1 (6 bases). Trimming stripped 4 bases from V and 12 bases from J, with 13 bases between. The CDR3 has 12 residues. Germline V gives CDR1 SGHRS, CDR2 YFSETQ. The CDR3 is CASSIRGVELFF. CDR3 in DNA: TGCGCCAGCAGCATAAGGGGGGTAGAACTGTTTTTT.

The V and J genes are TRBV4-1 and TRBJ1-3; D might be TRBD1 (6 bases). V gave up 0 bases and J gave up 0 bases, with 18 bases separating them. The CDR3 runs to 19 residues. Germline V gene sequence: CDR1 MGHRA, CDR2 YSYEKL. The chain's CDR3 is CASSQDVGRGQYSGNTIYF. Here the CDR3 DNA reads TGCGCCAGCAGCCAAGACGTGGGGAGGGGACAATACTCTGGAAACACCATATATTTT.

The V call is TRBV4-1, the J call TRBJ1-1; D not certain. V lost 2 bases and J 7 bases, leaving 8 bases between the germline ends. The CDR3 spans 12 residues. Germline assignment: CDR1 MGHRA and CDR2 YSYEKL. The CDR3 region has the DNA TGCGCCAGCAGCCAAACGGGGATTGAAGCTTTCTTT. Translation gives CASSQTGIEAFF.

At least ten counts were recorded for this clonotype. This chain uses TRBV12-3 or TRBV12-4 with TRBJ2-1, with 12 bases aligning to TRBD2. V trimming: 5 bases; J trimming: 3 bases; junction bases outside the gene matches: 2. This CDR3 contains 15 residues. The CDR3 loop reads CASSRTSGDYNEQFF. CDR3 in DNA: TGTGCCAGCAGTCGGACTAGCGGGGACTACAATGAGCAGTTCTTC.

V usage is TRBV6-1 and J usage is TRBJ1-1, with D perhaps matching TRBD1 (6 bases). CDR1 and CDR2 from the germline V gene are MNHNS and SASEGT. Trimming took off 4 bases at V and 1 base at J, with 10 bases between the two ends. The CDR3 spans 14 residues. As DNA, the CDR3 is TGTGCCAGCAGTGCGGGACACAAGAACACTGAAGCTTTCTTT. This codes for CASSAGHKNTEAFF.

The chain recombines TRBV12-3 or TRBV12-4 with TRBJ1-5; 7 bases are shared with TRBD1. The V gene end was trimmed by 3 bases and the J gene end by 7 bases; junction bases not matched to a gene: 9. The CDR3 runs to 15 residues. CDR3 loop: CASSFETGSLQPQHF. The CDR3 DNA follows: TGTGCCAGCAGTTTTGAGACAGGGAGCTTGCAGCCCCAGCATTTT.

This chain uses TRBV6-1 with TRBJ2-7; D is ambiguous. Germline V gives CDR1 MNHNS, CDR2 SASEGT. The CDR3 has 12 amino acids. The V end lost 6 bases, the J end lost 6 bases, and 12 bases lay between the germline ends. CDR3 residues: CASSAPVSEQYF. Here the CDR3 DNA reads TGTGCCAGCAGCGCGCCTGTCAGCGAGCAGTACTTC.

V and J are TRBV5-5 and TRBJ2-1, with D hard to call. This CDR3 is built from 15 residues. Trimming took 1 base from V and 1 from J, leaving 9 bases between them. Germline CDR1 SGHKS, CDR2 YYEKEE (reference sequence). The CDR3 nucleotides read TGTGCCAGCAGCTTGAGTAGCCGGTCCTACAATGAGCAGTTCTTC. Protein: CASSLSSRSYNEQFF.

This clonotype has more than one count but fewer than ten. The chain joins TRBV6-1 to TRBJ1-1; D gene unclear. Trimming took 7 bases from V and 0 from J, leaving 15 bases between them. This CDR3 is built from 15 residues. Germline values: CDR1 MNHNS, CDR2 SASEGT. CDR3 sequence reads: CASTGARGMNTEAFF. Written as DNA, the CDR3 is TGTGCCAGCACCGGCGCTCGGGGAATGAACACTGAAGCTTTCTTT.

This clonotype has at least ten counts. V gene TRBV5-1 combines with J gene TRBJ2-1; 16 nucleotides align to TRBD2. Germline trimming cut 4 bases from V and 15 bases from J; bases unmatched to any gene: 7. The CDR3 is 14 amino acids. Germline V gene sequence: CDR1 SGHRS, CDR2 YFSETQ. The CDR3 region has the DNA TGCGCCAGCAGCCCCGGGACTAGCGGGAGGGTAGGGTTCTTC. This encodes CASSPGTSGRVGFF. Together with reference TRBV5-1 and TRBJ2-1, the CDR3 gives the full variable domain: KAGVTQTPRYLIKTRGQQVTLSCSPISGHRSVSWYQQTPGQGLQFLFEYFSETQRNKGNFPGRFSGRQFSNSRSEMNVSTLELGDSALYLCASSPGTSGRVGFFGPGTRLTVL.

This clonotype was seen a handful of times. V usage is TRBV5-8 and J usage is TRBJ2-2, with no clear D. In germline, CDR1 is SGHTS, CDR2 YDEGEE. The germline V and J ends were trimmed by 2 bases and 6 bases, with 17 bases remaining between them. The CDR3 is 16 residues long. DNA of the CDR3: TGTGCCAGCAGCTTAGGAGTGAAGGGCTCGGCCGGGGAGCTGTTTTTT. This sequence encodes CASSLGVKGSAGELFF. Complete variable domain (other parts from reference TRBV5-8 and TRBJ2-2): EAGVTQSPTHLIKTRGQQATLRCSPISGHTSVYWYQQALGLGLQFLLWYDEGEERNRGNFPPRFSGRQFPNYSSELNVNALELEDSALYLCASSLGVKGSAGELFFGEGSRLTVL.

This clonotype was observed many times. J is TRBJ2-1 and V is TRBV4-1, with 10 bases identical to TRBD2. With V trimmed by 2 bases and J by 9 bases, 7 bases remained unmatched. Germline assignment: CDR1 MGHRA and CDR2 YSYEKL. The CDR3 has 15 amino acids. The CDR3 protein is CASSQPGTSEVEQFF. The CDR3 DNA is TGCGCCAGCAGCCAACCGGGGACTAGCGAGGTTGAGCAGTTCTTC.

V and J are TRBV7-8 and TRBJ1-3; 7 nucleotides agree with TRBD1. The CDR3 has 16 residues. With 6 bases clipped from V and 0 bases from J, the junction kept 8 bases outside the gene matches. Germline CDR1 is SGHVS and CDR2 is FQNEAQ. The CDR3 DNA reads as TGTGCCAGCAGGTACGGGACAGAGAGCTCTGGAAACACCATATATTTT. This encodes CASRYGTESSGNTIYF.

The sample holds many counts of this clonotype. The genes are TRBV4-1 and TRBJ1-2; D unclear. This CDR3 comprises 16 residues. The V gene's germline CDR1 is MGHRA and CDR2 YSYEKL. Trimming shortened V by 0 bases and J by 1 base, and 12 bases separated the two germline ends. The CDR3 coding sequence is TGCGCCAGCAGCCAAGATCCCAGCCCCCTTAACTATGGCTACACCTTC. This encodes CASSQDPSPLNYGYTF.

The V gene is TRBV6-2 or TRBV6-3, the J gene TRBJ1-2; 8 bases are a match to TRBD1. V was pared by 5 bases and J by 4 bases, with 3 bases of the junction left unmatched. The germline V gene encodes CDR1 MNHEY and CDR2 SVGEGT. This CDR3 comprises 13 residues. CDR3 DNA sequence: TGTGCCAGCAGTACCGGACAGGGCTATGGCTACACCTTC. Its translation: CASSTGQGYGYTF.

This clonotype was observed a few times. The CDR3, as DNA: TGCAGCGTTGTTATGCAGCCACCTCTCTACGAGCAGTACTTC. Its protein product is CSVVMQPPLYEQYF. The J gene is TRBJ2-7, the V gene TRBV29-1; D remains ambiguous. V shed 4 bases and J shed 3 bases, with 16 bases lying between them. The germline V gene encodes CDR1 SQVTM and CDR2 ANQGSEA. The CDR3 sequence is 14 residues long.

The CDR3 nucleotides read TGCAGTGCTAGTCTTAAGGGGAATCAGCCCCAGCATTTT. Residues: CSASLKGNQPQHF. The rearrangement uses TRBV20-1 and TRBJ1-5, with TRBD1 as a possible D gene (5 bases). The CDR3 covers 13 residues. V was trimmed by 3 bases and J by 4 bases, leaving 10 bases between them. Germline V lookup: CDR1 DFQATT, CDR2 SNEGSKA (reference sequence).

A few counts support this clonotype. V is TRBV2 and J is TRBJ2-1, with D uncertain. V lost 3 bases and J lost 3, with 12 bases in between. From germline, CDR1 is SNHLY and CDR2 FYNNEI. This CDR3 has 15 residues. CDR3 loop: CASSDRASSYNEQFF. CDR3 nucleotide sequence: TGTGCCAGCAGTGATAGGGCCAGTAGCTACAATGAGCAGTTCTTC.